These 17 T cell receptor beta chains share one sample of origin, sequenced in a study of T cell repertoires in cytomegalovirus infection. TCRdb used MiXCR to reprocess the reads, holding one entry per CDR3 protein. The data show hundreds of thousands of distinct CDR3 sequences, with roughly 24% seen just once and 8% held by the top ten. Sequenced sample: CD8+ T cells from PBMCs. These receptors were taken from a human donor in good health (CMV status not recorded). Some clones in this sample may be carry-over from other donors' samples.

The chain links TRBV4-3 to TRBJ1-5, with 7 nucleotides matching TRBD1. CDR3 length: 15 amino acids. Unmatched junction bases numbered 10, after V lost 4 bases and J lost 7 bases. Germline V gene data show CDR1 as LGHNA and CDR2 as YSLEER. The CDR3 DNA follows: TGCGCCAGCAGCCTGAACAGGGGAAGGTTCCAGCCCCAGCATTTT. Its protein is CASSLNRGRFQPQHF.

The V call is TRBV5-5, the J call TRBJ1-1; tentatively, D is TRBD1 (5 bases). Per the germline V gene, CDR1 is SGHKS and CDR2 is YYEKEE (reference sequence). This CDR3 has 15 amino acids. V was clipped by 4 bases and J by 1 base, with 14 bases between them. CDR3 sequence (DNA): TGTGCCAGCAGCCCAGCAGGGATAAGGAACACTGAAGCTTTCTTT. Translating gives CASSPAGIRNTEAFF.

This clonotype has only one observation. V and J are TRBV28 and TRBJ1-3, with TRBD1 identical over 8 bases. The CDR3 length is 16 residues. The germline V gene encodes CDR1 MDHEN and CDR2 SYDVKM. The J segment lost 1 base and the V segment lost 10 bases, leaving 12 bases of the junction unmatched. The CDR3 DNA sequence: TGTGCCAACACAGAACAGGGGGTGGGTTCTGGAAACACCATATATTTT. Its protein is CANTEQGVGSGNTIYF.

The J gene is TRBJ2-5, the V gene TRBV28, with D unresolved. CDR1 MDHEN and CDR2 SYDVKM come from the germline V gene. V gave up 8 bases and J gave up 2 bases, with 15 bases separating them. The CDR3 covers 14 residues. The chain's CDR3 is CASLPPSHQETQYF. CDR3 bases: TGTGCCAGCCTCCCACCCAGCCATCAAGAGACCCAGTACTTC.

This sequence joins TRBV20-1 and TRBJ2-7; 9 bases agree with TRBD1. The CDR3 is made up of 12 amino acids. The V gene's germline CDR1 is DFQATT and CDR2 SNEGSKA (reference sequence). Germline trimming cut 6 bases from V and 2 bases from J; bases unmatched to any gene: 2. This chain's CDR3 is CSARQGAYEQYF. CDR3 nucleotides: TGCAGTGCCCGACAGGGGGCCTACGAGCAGTACTTC.

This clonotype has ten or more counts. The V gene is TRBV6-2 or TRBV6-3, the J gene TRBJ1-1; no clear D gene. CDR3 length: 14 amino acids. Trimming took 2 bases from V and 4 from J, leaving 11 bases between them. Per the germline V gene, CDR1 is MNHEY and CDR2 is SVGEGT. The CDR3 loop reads CASSYQLMGTEAFF. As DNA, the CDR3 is TGTGCCAGCAGTTACCAGCTGATGGGCACTGAAGCTTTCTTT.

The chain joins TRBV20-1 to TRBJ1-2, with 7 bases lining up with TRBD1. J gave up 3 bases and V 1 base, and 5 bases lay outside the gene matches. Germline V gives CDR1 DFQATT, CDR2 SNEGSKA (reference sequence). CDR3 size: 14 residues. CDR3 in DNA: TGCAGTGCTAGAGTAGGGGGCGCGCACTATGGCTACACCTTC. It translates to CSARVGGAHYGYTF.

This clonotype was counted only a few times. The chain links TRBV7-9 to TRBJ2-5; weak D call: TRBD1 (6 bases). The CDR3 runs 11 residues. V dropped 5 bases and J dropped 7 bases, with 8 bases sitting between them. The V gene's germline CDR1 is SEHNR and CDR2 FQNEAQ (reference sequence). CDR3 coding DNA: TGTGCCAGCAGCCCCAGGGGGACCCAGTACTTC. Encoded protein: CASSPRGTQYF.

The chain's CDR3 is CSVESGSEQYF. In nucleotides, the CDR3 is TGCAGCGTTGAGTCAGGTTCTGAGCAGTACTTC. The V gene is TRBV29-1, the J gene TRBJ2-7; D is ambiguous. V shed 3 bases and J shed 7 bases, with 10 bases lying between them. Germline V gene sequence: CDR1 SQVTM, CDR2 ANQGSEA. The CDR3 is 11 residues long.

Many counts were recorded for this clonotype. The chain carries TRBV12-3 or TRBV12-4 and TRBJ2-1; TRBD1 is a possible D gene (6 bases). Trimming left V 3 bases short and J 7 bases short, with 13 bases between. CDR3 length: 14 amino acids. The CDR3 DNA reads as TGTGCCAGCAGTTTGACAGGTCCCCGAAATGAGCAGTTCTTC. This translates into CASSLTGPRNEQFF.

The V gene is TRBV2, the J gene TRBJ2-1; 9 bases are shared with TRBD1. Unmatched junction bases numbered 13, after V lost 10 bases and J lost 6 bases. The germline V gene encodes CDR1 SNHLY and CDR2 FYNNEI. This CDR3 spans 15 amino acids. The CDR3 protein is CAILSPGQGTNEQFF. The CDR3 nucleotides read TGTGCCATTCTGTCTCCGGGACAGGGAACCAATGAGCAGTTCTTC.

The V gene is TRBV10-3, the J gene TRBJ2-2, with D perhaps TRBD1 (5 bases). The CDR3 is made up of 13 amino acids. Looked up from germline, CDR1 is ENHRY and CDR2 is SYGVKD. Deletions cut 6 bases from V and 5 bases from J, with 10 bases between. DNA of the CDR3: TGTGCCATCAGACTCCAGGGAACCGGGGAGCTGTTTTTT. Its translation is CAIRLQGTGELFF.

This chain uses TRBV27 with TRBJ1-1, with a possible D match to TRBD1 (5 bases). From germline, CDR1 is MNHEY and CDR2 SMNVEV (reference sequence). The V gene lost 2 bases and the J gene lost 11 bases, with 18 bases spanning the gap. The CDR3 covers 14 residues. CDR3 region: CASSLARGAMGAFF. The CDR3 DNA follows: TGTGCCAGCAGTTTAGCGAGGGGCGCGATGGGTGCTTTCTTT.

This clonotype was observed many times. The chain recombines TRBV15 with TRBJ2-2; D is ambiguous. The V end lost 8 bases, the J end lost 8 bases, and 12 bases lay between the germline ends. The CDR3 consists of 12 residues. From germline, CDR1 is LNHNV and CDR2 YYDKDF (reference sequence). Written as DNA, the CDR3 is TGTGCCACCTTAGGAGCAAAAGGGGAGCTGTTTTTT. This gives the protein CATLGAKGELFF.

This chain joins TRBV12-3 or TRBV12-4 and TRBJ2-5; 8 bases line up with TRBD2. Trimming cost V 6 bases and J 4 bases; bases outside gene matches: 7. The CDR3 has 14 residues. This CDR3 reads CASSPAGGGETQYF. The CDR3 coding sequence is TGTGCCAGCAGCCCGGCGGGGGGCGGAGAGACCCAGTACTTC.

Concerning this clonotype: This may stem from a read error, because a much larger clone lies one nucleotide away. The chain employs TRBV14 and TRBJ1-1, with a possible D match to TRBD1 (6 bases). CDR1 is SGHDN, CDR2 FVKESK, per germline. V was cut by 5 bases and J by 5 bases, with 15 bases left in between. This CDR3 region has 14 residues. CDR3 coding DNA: TGTGCCAGCAGCGGGGACACCCCTTGGACTGAAGCTTTCTTT. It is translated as CASSGDTPWTEAFF.

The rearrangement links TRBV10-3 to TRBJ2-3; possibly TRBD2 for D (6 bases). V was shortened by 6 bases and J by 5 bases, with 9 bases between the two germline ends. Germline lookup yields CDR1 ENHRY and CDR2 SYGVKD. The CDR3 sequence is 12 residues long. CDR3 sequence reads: CAIRTRRDTQYF. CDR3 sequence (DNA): TGTGCCATCAGGACTAGGAGAGATACGCAGTATTTT.